The 25 T cell receptor beta chains below were found in one sample sequenced in a study of control samples from healthy donors and cancer patients. Measured with immunoSEQ multiplex PCR; TCRdb has only the in-frame clones, and not every one. The table shows 190,000 or so clones, with roughly 91% occurring only once. Sequencing was done on a sample of blood. The source is a man between 18 and 35 years old in good health.

The sample holds one count of this clone. The CDR3 loop reads CAISDSLPRDTEAFF. Written as DNA, the CDR3 is TGTGCCATCAGTGACAGTCTCCCTCGGGACACTGAAGCTTTCTTT. The chain is built from TRBV10-3 and TRBJ1-1, with D unresolved. The CDR3 contains 15 residues. Germline V gene data show CDR1 as ENHRY and CDR2 as SYGVKD. V lost 3 bases and J lost 3, with 14 bases in between.

The gene calls are TRBV4-1 and TRBJ2-7; 7 bases fit TRBD1. The CDR3 length is 16 residues. The V and J ends lost 1 base and 3 bases, in that order; junction bases with no gene match: 9. CDR1 and CDR2 (germline): MGHRA, YSYEKL. Here the CDR3 DNA reads TGCGCCAGCAGCCAAGTCGAGGGGGCCTTATTCTACGAGCAGTACTTC. Residues: CASSQVEGALFYEQYF.

This sequence joins TRBV5-8 and TRBJ2-3; D is possibly TRBD1 (5 bases). The CDR3 loop spans 15 amino acids. Trimming stripped 0 bases from V and 0 bases from J, with 8 bases between. Germline V gene sequence: CDR1 SGHTS, CDR2 YDEGEE. The CDR3 coding sequence is TGTGCCAGCAGCTTGGTGGGGCCTAGCACAGATACGCAGTATTTT. This translates into CASSLVGPSTDTQYF.

The chain carries TRBV9 and TRBJ1-2; D unresolved. CDR1 is SGDLS and CDR2 is YYNGEE in the germline V gene. This CDR3 is built from 14 residues. The ends were cut back, 0 bases at V and 2 bases at J, with 8 bases in the middle. DNA of the CDR3: TGTGCCAGCAGCGTAGTCCCAACCAACTATGGCTACACCTTC. It codes for CASSVVPTNYGYTF.

V is TRBV24-1 and J is TRBJ1-2; 7 positions agree with TRBD1. Germline assignment: CDR1 KGHDR and CDR2 SFDVKD. The CDR3 has 13 residues. With 6 bases clipped from V and 2 bases from J, the junction kept 2 bases outside the gene matches. Written as DNA, the CDR3 is TGTGCCACCAGTCCGACAGGGAACTATGGCTACACCTTC. Translation: CATSPTGNYGYTF.

In DNA form, the CDR3 reads TGTGCCTGGAGTGTAATGAGTATGACGGGGATCACTGAAGCTTTCTTT. This sequence encodes CAWSVMSMTGITEAFF. This chain uses TRBV30 with TRBJ1-1; D uncertain. Germline-derived CDR1 and CDR2 are GTSNPN and SVGIG (reference sequence). Trimming took off 0 bases at V and 4 bases at J, with 18 bases between the two ends. This CDR3 is built from 16 residues.

V gene TRBV19 combines with J gene TRBJ1-5; the match to TRBD1 covers 7 bases. With 7 bases clipped from V and 0 bases from J, the junction kept 6 bases outside the gene matches. This CDR3 has 15 residues. Looked up from germline, CDR1 is LNHDA and CDR2 is SQIVND (reference sequence). CDR3 DNA: TGTGCCAGTACCCCAAGGGGGCTTAGCAATCAGCCCCAGCATTTT. Translation gives CASTPRGLSNQPQHF.

This chain connects TRBV6-6 to TRBJ2-1; D might be TRBD1 (6 bases). V lost 5 bases, J lost 4 bases, and 24 bases lay in between. Germline lookup yields CDR1 MNHNY and CDR2 SVGAGI (reference sequence). This CDR3 has 18 amino acids. This CDR3 reads CASSPSGTRGERYNEQFF. Here the CDR3 DNA reads TGTGCCAGCAGTCCCTCGGGAACCAGGGGTGAGAGGTACAATGAGCAGTTCTTC.

The table lists this clone with a count of one. The rearrangement joins TRBV6-5 to TRBJ1-1; D remains unclear. V was clipped by 2 bases and J by 2 bases, with 9 bases between them. The CDR3 consists of 14 residues. Germline V gives CDR1 MNHEY, CDR2 SVGAGI. DNA of the CDR3: TGTGCCAGCAGTTACAGGGCCCAAAACACTGAAGCTTTCTTT. It encodes CASSYRAQNTEAFF.

The table lists this clone with a count of one. The chain recombines TRBV14 with TRBJ2-7, with D uncertain. CDR1 and CDR2 (germline): SGHDN, FVKESK. Trimming took off 3 bases at V and 2 bases at J, with 11 bases between the two ends. The CDR3 is 14 residues long. The CDR3 spells CASSHGDGPYEQYF. CDR3 coding DNA: TGTGCCAGCAGCCATGGTGACGGTCCCTACGAGCAGTACTTC.

J is TRBJ1-1 and V is TRBV5-5; D is unresolved. V shed 0 bases and J shed 4 bases, with 10 bases lying between them. This CDR3 region has 14 residues. The V gene's germline CDR1 is SGHKS and CDR2 YYEKEE (reference sequence). Written as DNA, the CDR3 is TGTGCCAGCAGCTTGGCCTGGGCAAGCACTGAAGCTTTCTTT. Its translation: CASSLAWASTEAFF. Supplemented by reference TRBV5-5 and TRBJ1-1, the full variable domain reads DAGVTQSPTHLIKTRGQQVTLRCSPISGHKSVSWYQQVLGQGPQFIFQYYEKEERGRGNFPDRFSARQFPNYSSELNVNALLLGDSALYLCASSLAWASTEAFFGQGTRLTVV.

The V call is TRBV3-1 (or the pseudogene TRBV3-2), the J call TRBJ2-3; maybe TRBD2 (5 bases). The CDR3 has 13 amino acids. Per the germline V gene, CDR1 is LGHDT and CDR2 is YNNKEL (reference sequence). Trimming pared 5 bases from V and 4 bases from J, leaving 10 bases between. CDR3 residues: CASSAGVADTQYF. The CDR3 DNA reads TGTGCCAGCAGCGCCGGGGTGGCAGATACGCAGTATTTT.

This rearrangement joins TRBV18 to TRBJ1-4; D unclear. The CDR3 is 16 amino acids. Germline V CDR1 and CDR2: KGHSH, LQKENI. The V and J ends lost 1 base and 4 bases respectively, with 13 bases between them. CDR3 amino acids: CASSPLVGQFNEKLFF. CDR3 in DNA: TGTGCCAGCTCACCACTAGTTGGGCAGTTTAATGAAAAACTGTTTTTT.

The chain has TRBV7-9 and TRBJ2-7; D may correspond to TRBD1 or TRBD2 (5 bases each). CDR3 length: 15 residues. Germline values: CDR1 SEHNR, CDR2 FQNEAQ (reference sequence). V lost 1 base and J 0 bases, leaving 10 bases between the germline ends. The CDR3 sequence is CASSLGPGSSYEQYF. The CDR3 DNA reads TGTGCCAGCAGCTTAGGGCCAGGGAGCTCCTACGAGCAGTACTTC.

This chain uses TRBV7-3 with TRBJ2-2; a weak D match, TRBD2 (6 bases). Deletions cut 5 bases from V and 7 bases from J, with 17 bases between. The germline gives CDR1 SGHTA, CDR2 FQGTGA. CDR3 length: 15 amino acids. CDR3 nucleotides: TGTGCCAGCAGCCCCCTCGGAGGGGTGAGCGGGGAGCTGTTTTTT. It specifies CASSPLGGVSGELFF.

This rearrangement joins TRBV7-2 to TRBJ1-2, with D hard to call. CDR1 SGHTA and CDR2 FQGNSA come from the germline V gene. CDR3 length: 10 residues. Trimming took off 8 bases at V and 7 bases at J, with 8 bases between the two ends. DNA for the CDR3: TGTGCCAGCGGCTCATCTGGCTACACCTTC. Translation: CASGSSGYTF.

The V and J genes are TRBV30 and TRBJ2-1; D possibly matches TRBD1 or TRBD2 (6 bases each). Trimming took off 0 bases at V and 11 bases at J, with 14 bases between the two ends. The CDR3 runs to 13 residues. Germline CDR1 is GTSNPN and CDR2 is SVGIG (reference sequence). CDR3 nucleotides: TGTGCCTGGAGTGTAAGGGGGGCTATGAAGCAGTTCTTC. Translated, it gives CAWSVRGAMKQFF. Supplemented by reference TRBV30 and TRBJ2-1, the full variable domain reads SQTIHQWPATLVQPVGSPLSLECTVEGTSNPNLYWYRQAAGRGLQLLFYSVGIGQISSEVPQNLSASRPQDRQFILSSKKLLLSDSGFYLCAWSVRGAMKQFFGPGTRLTVL.

The chain is built from TRBV20-1 and TRBJ1-2; D is ambiguous. The CDR3 is 11 amino acids. V was trimmed by 6 bases and J by 2 bases, leaving 7 bases between them. Germline loops: CDR1 DFQATT, CDR2 SNEGSKA (reference sequence). The CDR3 here is CSAVGNYGYTF. The CDR3 bases are TGCAGTGCGGTGGGAAACTATGGCTACACCTTC.

On this clone itself: Other DNA sequences in the sample encode the same CDR3. This chain uses TRBV18 with TRBJ1-2; D remains ambiguous. The CDR3 is 13 residues long. Germline V gene lookup returns CDR1 KGHSH and CDR2 LQKENI. Trimming removed 2 bases at V and 2 bases at J, with 6 bases between. This CDR3 reads CASSPDGNYGYTF. Here the CDR3 DNA reads TGTGCCAGCTCACCAGACGGAAACTATGGCTACACCTTC.

The V gene is TRBV11-3, the J gene TRBJ2-7; 7 bases align to TRBD1. Germline CDR1 SGHNT, CDR2 YENEEA. V was clipped by 4 bases and J by 3 bases; unmatched bases: 3. This CDR3 contains 13 residues. CDR3 sequence (DNA): TGTGCCAGCAGCTCCCGGGACAGCTACGAGCAGTACTTC. This gives the protein CASSSRDSYEQYF.

In its sample, this clone was seen a few times. The genes are TRBV6-5 and TRBJ1-2; TRBD1 is a possible D gene (5 bases). This CDR3 has 15 residues. V shed 7 bases and J shed 1 base, with 16 bases lying between them. Germline V lookup: CDR1 MNHEY, CDR2 SVGAGI. CDR3 loop: CASITLRRGNYGYTF. The CDR3 DNA reads as TGTGCCAGCATTACCTTAAGAAGGGGTAACTATGGCTACACCTTC.

V and J are TRBV5-1 and TRBJ1-4; possibly TRBD1 for D (6 bases). Deletions cut 5 bases from V and 4 bases from J, with 18 bases between. Germline V gene data show CDR1 as SGHRS and CDR2 as YFSETQ. CDR3 length: 16 amino acids. CDR3 residues: CASRAQPGDGNEKLFF. CDR3 sequence (DNA): TGCGCCAGCAGGGCCCAACCAGGGGACGGTAATGAAAAACTGTTTTTT.

This rearrangement joins TRBV5-6 to TRBJ2-7; 11 bases agree with TRBD1. This CDR3 has 13 amino acids. V dropped 3 bases and J dropped 7; count of bases not matched to a gene: 3. The germline V gene has CDR1 SGHDT and CDR2 YYEEEE. The DNA of the CDR3 is TGTGCCAGCAGCTATGGGACAGGGGGAGAGCAGTACTTC. As protein: CASSYGTGGEQYF.

With respect to this clone: Other DNA sequences in the same sample also yield this CDR3. CDR3 DNA: TGTGCCACTGTGGGGGCGGGGGGGCACACAGATACGCAGTATTTT. Translating gives CATVGAGGHTDTQYF. This chain links TRBV10-3 with TRBJ2-3; 9 bases are a match to TRBD2. Germline loops: CDR1 ENHRY, CDR2 SYGVKD. The CDR3 consists of 15 residues. The V gene end was trimmed by 10 bases and the J gene end by 2 bases; junction bases not matched to a gene: 10.

The rearrangement uses TRBV30 and TRBJ2-7; 9 nucleotides line up with TRBD2. CDR1 GTSNPN and CDR2 SVGIG come from the germline V gene (reference sequence). V shed 1 base and J 3 bases; nucleotides not matched to a gene: 7. The length of the CDR3 is 15 residues. The CDR3 loop reads CAWSGAERGVYEQYF. The CDR3 DNA sequence: TGTGCCTGGAGTGGGGCCGAGCGGGGGGTCTACGAGCAGTACTTC.